The clone carrying this T cell receptor (beta chain) has only one observation. The target antigen is unknown. This entry comes from a study of memory CD4+ T cells and cytomegalovirus serostatus. For the study at large: This sample comes from healthy Belgian adults, 9 CMV seropositive, under 25 seronegative. Study-wide findings and caveats: The CMV-associated TCR signature appears largely within the CD4+ memory repertoire.

Single viable CD3+CD4+CD8-CD45RO+ cells were sorted as the memory CD4+ T cells. Donors' CMV status reflects serum IgG against pp150, pp28, p38, p52. Positive selection with CD4 microbeads enriched total CD4+ T cells. CDR1 and CDR2 from the germline V gene are SGHTS and YDEGEE. V was trimmed by 0 bases and J by 6 bases, leaving 3 bases between them. This CDR3 contains 11 residues. The assay was immunoSEQ multiplex PCR, and TCRdb's table has in-frame clones only and misses some. The table has 40,000 to 55,000 clones, 78% seen once; the top ten hold around 0.61%. The chain carries TRBV5-8 and TRBJ1-2; D is unresolved. The clonotype was recovered from an adult in good health and CMV-seronegative. Material: memory CD4+ T cells from blood. CDR3 residues: CASSLGHGYTF. Here the CDR3 DNA reads TGTGCCAGCAGCTTGGGACATGGCTACACCTTC.